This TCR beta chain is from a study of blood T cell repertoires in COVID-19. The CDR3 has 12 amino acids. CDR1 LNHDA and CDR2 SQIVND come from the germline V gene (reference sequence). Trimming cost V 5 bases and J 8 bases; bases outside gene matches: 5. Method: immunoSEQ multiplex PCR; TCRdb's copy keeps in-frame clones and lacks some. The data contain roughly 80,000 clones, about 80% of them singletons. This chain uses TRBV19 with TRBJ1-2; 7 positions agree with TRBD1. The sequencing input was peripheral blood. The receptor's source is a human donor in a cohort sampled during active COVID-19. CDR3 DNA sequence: TGTGCCAGTAGTCCGACAGGGAAGGGCTACACCTTC. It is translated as CASSPTGKGYTF.